What follows are 32 T cell receptor beta chains derived from one specimen sequenced in a study of T cells of healthy individuals. One entry per CDR3 protein, called by TCRdb with MiXCR from the 5' RACE reads. The table records nearly 100,000 distinct CDR3 sequences, about 16% of them present only once. These receptors were collected from a human donor in good health.

V is TRBV6-6 and J is TRBJ1-6; 9 nucleotides align to TRBD1. The J segment lost 5 bases and the V segment lost 8 bases, leaving 10 bases of the junction unmatched. Germline V CDR1 and CDR2: MNHNY, SVGAGI (reference sequence). The CDR3 length is 16 residues. The CDR3 region has the DNA TGTGCCAGCCGCCCCGGGACAGGGAGCAATAATTCACCCCTCCACTTT. Residues: CASRPGTGSNNSPLHF.

This clonotype was counted at least ten times. This sequence joins TRBV19 and TRBJ2-1; the match to TRBD2 covers 9 bases. V gave up 8 bases and J gave up 16 bases; unmatched junction bases: 12. CDR3 length: 12 amino acids. Germline V gives CDR1 LNHDA, CDR2 SQIVND (reference sequence). The CDR3 DNA follows: TGTGCCAGTGATAGCGGGGGCCCCGAACAATTCTTC. As protein: CASDSGGPEQFF.

The gene calls are TRBV6-1 and TRBJ1-1; D remains ambiguous. V shed 3 bases and J shed 0 bases, with 11 bases lying between them. Germline lookup yields CDR1 MNHNS and CDR2 SASEGT. CDR3 size: 15 residues. The CDR3 protein is CASSESGGLNTEAFF. DNA of the CDR3: TGTGCCAGCAGTGAGTCAGGCGGCCTGAACACTGAAGCTTTCTTT.

This clonotype has only a few counts. V usage is TRBV11-2 and J usage is TRBJ2-3; tentatively, D is TRBD2 (5 bases). Looked up from germline, CDR1 is SGHAT and CDR2 is FQNNGV. The CDR3 length is 15 residues. V lost 1 base, J lost 0 bases, and 8 bases lay in between. The CDR3 protein is CASSLVAGSTDTQYF. Written as DNA, the CDR3 is TGTGCCAGCAGCTTAGTCGCGGGTAGCACAGATACGCAGTATTTT.

This clonotype came up a few times. The rearrangement joins TRBV24-1 to TRBJ2-7; 9 bases agree with TRBD2. The CDR3 sequence is 14 residues long. Germline V gene sequence: CDR1 KGHDR, CDR2 SFDVKD. V lost 2 bases and J lost 4; bases outside the gene matches: 2. CDR3 bases: TGTGCCACCAGTGATTCTAGCGGGGCTTACGAGCAGTACTTC. This gives the protein CATSDSSGAYEQYF.

This clonotype occurred many times. CDR3 sequence: CASSYWIDYEQYF. The CDR3 DNA sequence: TGTGCCAGCAGTTATTGGATAGACTACGAGCAGTACTTC. The rearrangement joins TRBV6-6 to TRBJ2-7; D is unresolved. From germline, CDR1 is MNHNY and CDR2 SVGAGI (reference sequence). V lost 3 bases to trimming and J lost 3 bases, with 9 bases between them. This CDR3 spans 13 amino acids.

This clonotype was seen only a few times. DNA of the CDR3: TGTGCCAGCAGCTTCGGACTAGTCGGGGAGACCCAGTACTTC. Protein: CASSFGLVGETQYF. The chain joins TRBV7-2 to TRBJ2-5; 7 bases agree with TRBD2. The CDR3 sequence is 14 residues long. Germline V gene data show CDR1 as SGHTA and CDR2 as FQGNSA. V shed 3 bases and J 5 bases; nucleotides not matched to a gene: 6.

The chain recombines TRBV6-6 with TRBJ1-2, with D perhaps matching TRBD1 (6 bases). V lost 5 bases and J lost 8, with 21 bases in between. The CDR3 length is 15 residues. Germline lookup yields CDR1 MNHNY and CDR2 SVGAGI (reference sequence). The CDR3 loop is CASSHEVARGWGYTF. DNA of the CDR3: TGTGCCAGCAGTCACGAGGTGGCCAGGGGATGGGGCTACACCTTC.

This clonotype was detected only a few times. The J gene is TRBJ2-7, the V gene TRBV27; D gene ambiguous. The V gene lost 4 bases and the J gene lost 8 bases, with 15 bases spanning the gap. Germline-derived CDR1 and CDR2 are MNHEY and SMNVEV (reference sequence). This CDR3 region has 13 residues. CDR3: CASSSLNIPQQYF. The CDR3, as DNA: TGTGCCAGCAGTTCACTGAACATTCCCCAGCAGTACTTC.

This rearrangement joins TRBV7-2 to TRBJ1-4, with D hard to call. The germline V gene has CDR1 SGHTA and CDR2 FQGNSA. The CDR3 runs to 12 residues. V was trimmed by 11 bases and J by 6 bases, leaving 13 bases between them. CDR3 region: CASTLGYEKLFF. CDR3 in DNA: TGTGCCTCGACGTTGGGTTATGAAAAACTGTTTTTT. Full variable domain (remainder filled in from reference TRBV7-2 and TRBJ1-4): GAGVSQSPSNKVTEKGKDVELRCDPISGHTALYWYRQSLGQGLEFLIYFQGNSAPDKSGLPSDRFSAERTGGSVSTLTIQRTQQEDSAVYLCASTLGYEKLFFGSGTQLSVL.

This clonotype was observed a few times. The chain combines TRBV20-1 with TRBJ2-3; TRBD2 matches at 11 bases. Unmatched junction bases numbered 6, after V lost 5 bases and J lost 2 bases. Germline CDR1 is DFQATT and CDR2 is SNEGSKA (reference sequence). This CDR3 is built from 15 residues. The CDR3 nucleotides are TGCAGTGCTGAAACTAGCGGGAGAGACACAGATACGCAGTATTTT. Protein: CSAETSGRDTDTQYF.

This clonotype was counted between two and nine times. The chain carries TRBV6-2 or TRBV6-3 and TRBJ2-7; 11 nucleotides line up with TRBD1. The CDR3 spans 15 residues. In germline, CDR1 is MNHEY, CDR2 SVGEGT. J was trimmed by 2 bases and V by 6 bases; bases with no gene match: 6. This chain's CDR3 is CASSPPGQGAYEQYF. CDR3 bases: TGTGCCAGCAGCCCACCGGGACAGGGGGCCTACGAGCAGTACTTC.

This clonotype occurred a few times. The CDR3 DNA sequence: TGCGCCAGCAGCTTGGAGACTAGCAGACAATTAAATGAGCAGTTCTTC. Translating it yields CASSLETSRQLNEQFF. J is TRBJ2-1 and V is TRBV5-1, with 7 bases that match TRBD2. This CDR3 spans 16 amino acids. Per germline, CDR1 SGHRS and CDR2 YFSETQ. Trimming removed 0 bases from V and 7 bases from J; junction bases left unmatched: 10.

This clonotype was seen only a few times. The V gene is TRBV5-6, the J gene TRBJ1-1; a weak D match, TRBD1 (5 bases). Per the germline V gene, CDR1 is SGHDT and CDR2 is YYEEEE. CDR3 size: 16 residues. The ends were cut back, 2 bases at V and 11 bases at J, with 25 bases in the middle. For the CDR3, the DNA is TGTGCCAGCAGCTTTACGGTTACGGGGACCGCTGTTTACGCTTTCTTT. This translates into CASSFTVTGTAVYAFF.

The chain uses TRBV5-1 and TRBJ1-5, with D possibly being TRBD1 (5 bases). Germline values: CDR1 SGHRS, CDR2 YFSETQ. This CDR3 has 13 residues. V was cut by 4 bases and J by 4 bases, with 9 bases left in between. The CDR3 sequence is CASSLGQNQPQHF. As DNA, the CDR3 is TGCGCCAGCAGCCTAGGACAAAATCAGCCCCAGCATTTT. The whole variable domain, remainder taken from reference TRBV5-1 and TRBJ1-5, is KAGVTQTPRYLIKTRGQQVTLSCSPISGHRSVSWYQQTPGQGLQFLFEYFSETQRNKGNFPGRFSGRQFSNSRSEMNVSTLELGDSALYLCASSLGQNQPQHFGDGTRLSIL.

This chain connects TRBV6-2 or TRBV6-3 to TRBJ1-5, with unresolved D. The CDR3 sequence is 14 residues long. The V gene lost 6 bases and the J gene lost 8 bases, with 17 bases spanning the gap. The germline V gene encodes CDR1 MNHEY and CDR2 SVGEGT. The CDR3 nucleotides are TGTGCCAGCAGCGCGATCGCGAAGGGAGAGCCCCAGCATTTT. This sequence encodes CASSAIAKGEPQHF.

This chain joins TRBV3-1 and TRBJ1-2; D remains unclear. The germline V and J ends were trimmed by 0 bases and 8 bases, with 4 bases remaining between them. The CDR3 has 11 residues. Germline values: CDR1 LGHDT, CDR2 YNNKEL (reference sequence). Here the CDR3 reads CASSQERGYTF. The DNA for the CDR3 is TGTGCCAGCAGCCAAGAACGGGGCTACACCTTC.

The rearrangement links TRBV5-1 to TRBJ2-5; weak D call: TRBD1 (6 bases). CDR1 and CDR2 from the germline V gene are SGHRS and YFSETQ. The length of the CDR3 is 13 residues. V shed 6 bases and J shed 2 bases, with 11 bases lying between them. The CDR3 sequence: CASTLTGQETQYF. In DNA form, the CDR3 reads TGCGCCAGCACTCTTACAGGGCAAGAGACCCAGTACTTC.

A few counts support this clonotype. This sequence joins TRBV7-2 and TRBJ2-7; TRBD2 is a possible D gene (5 bases). CDR1 is SGHTA, CDR2 FQGNSA, per germline. Trimming took 0 bases from V and 2 from J, leaving 11 bases between them. This CDR3 comprises 15 residues. The CDR3 spells CASSLAAGGAYEQYF. CDR3 DNA: TGTGCCAGCAGCTTAGCGGCAGGAGGAGCCTACGAGCAGTACTTC.

The CDR3 nucleotides are TGTGCCAGCACCCCGGGGGACAGGGGGTTCACTGAAGCTTTCTTT. Residues: CASTPGDRGFTEAFF. The chain combines TRBV6-6 with TRBJ1-1, with 11 bases lining up with TRBD1. The junction had 8 bases not matched to a gene; V was cut back by 7 bases and J by 4 bases. There are 15 residues in the CDR3. CDR1 is MNHNY, CDR2 SVGAGI, per germline (reference sequence).

In this sample, this clonotype turned up once. A much larger clone lies a single base off, so this may be a read error. In DNA form, the CDR3 reads TGTGTCAGCAGCTTGGGTCGAGGAGTGCGGACTGAAGCTTTCTTT. It yields the protein CVSSLGRGVRTEAFF. The chain employs TRBV5-6 and TRBJ1-1; D gene uncertain. The germline CDR1 and CDR2 sequences are SGHDT and YYEEEE. The CDR3 contains 15 residues.

The chain couples TRBV19 to TRBJ1-5; D is unclear. This CDR3 has 12 residues. V shed 5 bases and J shed 8 bases, with 10 bases lying between them. Germline CDR1 and CDR2: LNHDA and SQIVND (reference sequence). The CDR3 bases are TGTGCCAGTAGTCTACAGCTTGAGCCCCAGCATTTT. Protein sequence: CASSLQLEPQHF.

The chain recombines TRBV9 with TRBJ2-2; D is undetermined. The CDR3 sequence is 15 residues long. In germline, CDR1 is SGDLS, CDR2 YYNGEE. Trimming left V 2 bases short and J 6 bases short, with 14 bases between. The CDR3 DNA follows: TGTGCCAGCAGCGTGTTACCGGACGGCGCCGGGGAGCTGTTTTTT. Translation: CASSVLPDGAGELFF.

This clonotype occurred a few times. The genes are TRBV18 and TRBJ2-1; maybe TRBD1 (5 bases). V was cut by 6 bases and J by 3 bases, with 15 bases left in between. This CDR3 spans 15 amino acids. Looked up from germline, CDR1 is KGHSH and CDR2 is LQKENI. Here the CDR3 DNA reads TGTGCCAGCTCCCTGGAGTGGGGCTACTACAATGAGCAGTTCTTC. This encodes CASSLEWGYYNEQFF. The variable domain in full, with the rest retrieved from reference TRBV18 and TRBJ2-1, is NAGVMQNPRHLVRRRGQEARLRCSPMKGHSHVYWYRQLPEEGLKFMVYLQKENIIDESGMPKERFSAEFPKEGPSILRIQQVVRGDSAAYFCASSLEWGYYNEQFFGPGTRLTVL.

The V call is TRBV10-3, the J call TRBJ1-5; the match to TRBD1 covers 8 bases. V lost 0 bases to trimming and J lost 7 bases; unmatched junction nucleotides: 8. The CDR3 length is 16 residues. Germline V gene lookup returns CDR1 ENHRY and CDR2 SYGVKD. CDR3 coding DNA: TGTGCCATCAGTGAGTCGAGCAGGGGGCGTCAGCAGCCCCAGCATTTT. Translating it yields CAISESSRGRQQPQHF.

This clonotype occurred many times. This chain uses TRBV7-2 with TRBJ2-1, with TRBD2 identical over 7 bases. The length of the CDR3 is 15 residues. Germline CDR1 reads SGHTA; CDR2 reads FQGNSA. V gave up 5 bases and J gave up 6 bases; unmatched junction bases: 10. The CDR3 DNA sequence: TGTGCCAGCAGCCCGGGCGGGAGAGCATCCAATGAGCAGTTCTTC. This codes for CASSPGGRASNEQFF.

The chain combines TRBV20-1 with TRBJ2-5; 12 positions match TRBD2. The CDR3 is made up of 13 amino acids. V lost 5 bases to trimming and J lost 4 bases; unmatched junction nucleotides: 2. CDR1 is DFQATT, CDR2 SNEGSKA, per germline (reference sequence). The CDR3 coding sequence is TGCAGTGCTTCACTAGCGGGAGGAGAGACCCAGTACTTC. It specifies CSASLAGGETQYF.

The chain recombines TRBV29-1 with TRBJ2-1, with 7 nucleotides matching TRBD1. CDR1 is SQVTM and CDR2 is ANQGSEA in the germline V gene. The J segment lost 5 bases and the V segment lost 7 bases, leaving 2 bases of the junction unmatched. The CDR3 runs to 11 residues. The chain's CDR3 is CSGGQHNEQFF. DNA for the CDR3: TGCAGCGGGGGACAGCACAATGAGCAGTTCTTC.

The chain joins TRBV6-5 to TRBJ2-2; 7 nucleotides agree with TRBD1. Germline loops: CDR1 MNHEY, CDR2 SVGAGI. With V trimmed by 2 bases and J by 7 bases, 7 bases remained unmatched. This CDR3 spans 15 amino acids. CDR3 region: CASSYEGASIGELFF. The CDR3 DNA is TGTGCCAGCAGTTACGAGGGGGCGAGCATCGGGGAGCTGTTTTTT.

The V gene is TRBV9, the J gene TRBJ2-1; the match to TRBD1 covers 10 bases. This CDR3 is 16 amino acids long. V lost 2 bases to trimming and J lost 3 bases; unmatched junction nucleotides: 5. CDR1 and CDR2 from the germline V gene are SGDLS and YYNGEE. DNA for the CDR3: TGTGCCAGCAGCGTCGCGGGACAGGGGCGCTACAATGAGCAGTTCTTC. Translated, it gives CASSVAGQGRYNEQFF.

In DNA form, the CDR3 reads TGTGCCAGTAAGGTTTGGGGAACTGAAGCTTTCTTT. Translating gives CASKVWGTEAFF. V and J are TRBV6-2 or TRBV6-3 and TRBJ1-1, with D unclear. The CDR3 covers 12 residues. V was trimmed by 9 bases and J by 5 bases, leaving 13 bases between them. In germline, CDR1 is MNHEY, CDR2 SVGEGT.

The chain has TRBV20-1 and TRBJ2-7; possibly TRBD1 for D (6 bases). Germline assignment: CDR1 DFQATT and CDR2 SNEGSKA (reference sequence). The V end lost 5 bases, the J end lost 4 bases, and 9 bases lay between the germline ends. The CDR3 spans 11 residues. Here the CDR3 DNA reads TGCAGTGCTGGAGGACAGTACGAGCAGTACTTC. Its protein product is CSAGGQYEQYF.